The 26 T cell receptor beta chains listed next were all sequenced from one sample in a study of early T cells in non-severe SARS-CoV-2 infection. TCRdb re-called the 5' RACE reads through MiXCR, storing one row per CDR3 protein. This sample has around 50,000 distinct CDR3 sequences, with about 9.9% found just once. Sequenced sample: whole blood. The receptors shown here come from an adult who was a healthcare worker with PCR-confirmed SARS-CoV-2 infection or an uninfected control (not recorded which).

This clonotype was detected only a few times. The chain joins TRBV5-5 to TRBJ1-5, with D perhaps matching TRBD1 (5 bases). Germline CDR1 SGHKS, CDR2 YYEKEE (reference sequence). Trimming took 0 bases from V and 4 from J, leaving 8 bases between them. This CDR3 contains 14 residues. The CDR3 loop reads CASSLDKGNQPQHF. The CDR3 DNA reads as TGTGCCAGCAGCTTGGATAAGGGGAATCAGCCCCAGCATTTT.

In this sample, this clonotype turned up many times. This sequence joins TRBV27 and TRBJ1-5; D is ambiguous. This CDR3 has 13 residues. Germline assignment: CDR1 MNHEY and CDR2 SMNVEV (reference sequence). V was pared by 1 base and J by 0 bases, with 1 base between. CDR3 amino acids: CASSLFSNQPQHF. The CDR3 nucleotides read TGTGCCAGCAGTTTATTTAGCAATCAGCCCCAGCATTTT.

This clonotype is classed as medium-sized (0.01 to 0.1%). V gene TRBV28 combines with J gene TRBJ2-3, with 8 bases fitting TRBD2. With V trimmed by 7 bases and J by 5 bases, 14 bases remained unmatched. The germline V gene encodes CDR1 MDHEN and CDR2 SYDVKM. CDR3 length: 16 residues. Here the CDR3 DNA reads TGTGCCAGCACCCTCCCGTTAACGGGGGGGGGAGATACGCAGTATTTT. This encodes CASTLPLTGGGDTQYF.

The CDR3 nucleotides are TGCGCCAGCAGCCAAGAGGTTTCTCGAGCGGGGGGAAATGAGCAGTTCTTC. This codes for CASSQEVSRAGGNEQFF. V gene TRBV4-1 combines with J gene TRBJ2-1; 9 bases line up with TRBD2. This CDR3 spans 17 amino acids. V gave up 0 bases and J gave up 7 bases; unmatched junction bases: 10. From germline, CDR1 is MGHRA and CDR2 YSYEKL.

The chain joins TRBV11-2 to TRBJ2-5, with 9 bases fitting TRBD2. CDR3 size: 16 residues. Germline V gene lookup returns CDR1 SGHAT and CDR2 FQNNGV. The trim removed 4 bases at V and 1 base at J, leaving 7 bases unmatched. CDR3 in amino acids: CASSSRTSAIQETQYF. The CDR3 DNA follows: TGTGCCAGCAGCTCACGGACTAGCGCCATCCAAGAGACCCAGTACTTC.

This clonotype was recorded many times. The rearrangement links TRBV18 to TRBJ1-1, with TRBD1 matching 9 bases. Unmatched junction bases numbered 15, after V lost 3 bases and J lost 4 bases. This CDR3 spans 18 amino acids. The germline V gene has CDR1 KGHSH and CDR2 LQKENI. The CDR3 DNA reads as TGTGCCAGCTCACCCGTAGGGACAGGGCCCCAGGGGGGCACTGAAGCTTTCTTT. Its protein is CASSPVGTGPQGGTEAFF.

This sequence joins TRBV3-1 and TRBJ1-1; D unresolved. V was clipped by 3 bases and J by 1 base, with 6 bases between them. This CDR3 is 13 amino acids long. Germline V gives CDR1 LGHDT, CDR2 YNNKEL (reference sequence). CDR3: CASSHRANTEAFF. The DNA for the CDR3 is TGTGCCAGCAGCCATCGAGCGAACACTGAAGCTTTCTTT.

The chain has TRBV28 and TRBJ2-3; unclear D gene. Germline lookup yields CDR1 MDHEN and CDR2 SYDVKM. The CDR3 consists of 12 residues. With 5 bases removed from V and 6 bases from J, the gap between germline ends came to 9 bases. CDR3 protein: CASSIPRDTQYF. CDR3 in DNA: TGTGCCAGCAGTATACCCCGGGATACGCAGTATTTT. Looking up the rest from reference TRBV28 and TRBJ2-3 gives the full variable domain: DVKVTQSSRYLVKRTGEKVFLECVQDMDHENMFWYRQDPGLGLRLIYFSYDVKMKEKGDIPEGYSVSREKKERFSLILESASTNQTSMYLCASSIPRDTQYFGPGTRLTVL.

There are many counts of this clonotype. The CDR3 spells CSALTGGVQPQHF. Written as DNA, the CDR3 is TGCAGTGCTCTAACAGGGGGAGTTCAGCCCCAGCATTTT. The chain couples TRBV20-1 to TRBJ1-5; TRBD1 aligns across 8 bases. The V gene end was trimmed by 5 bases and the J gene end by 6 bases; junction bases not matched to a gene: 6. CDR3 length: 13 amino acids. Germline CDR1 DFQATT, CDR2 SNEGSKA (reference sequence).

This clonotype was counted ten times or more. The rearrangement links TRBV6-6 to TRBJ1-4; D gene ambiguous. Trimming cost V 6 bases and J 4 bases, with 6 bases left between them. The CDR3 runs to 12 residues. Germline loops: CDR1 MNHNY, CDR2 SVGAGI (reference sequence). The CDR3 sequence: CASSLINEKLFF. The CDR3, as DNA: TGTGCCAGCAGCCTTATTAATGAAAAACTGTTTTTT.

The CDR3 region has the DNA TGTGCCAGCAGAACCCCGGCCGGGGAGCTGTTTTTT. Protein: CASRTPAGELFF. The chain joins TRBV28 to TRBJ2-2, with D unresolved. Trimming cost V 6 bases and J 6 bases, with 8 bases left between them. The germline V gene encodes CDR1 MDHEN and CDR2 SYDVKM. CDR3 length: 12 amino acids.

The chain couples TRBV10-2 to TRBJ2-7, with 9 positions matching TRBD1. Trimming cost V 2 bases and J 0 bases; bases outside gene matches: 5. Per the germline V gene, CDR1 is WSHSY and CDR2 is SAAADI. This CDR3 contains 16 residues. Here the CDR3 reads CASSEMGQGFSYEQYF. The DNA of the CDR3 is TGCGCCAGCAGTGAGATGGGACAGGGTTTCTCCTACGAGCAGTACTTC.

In its sample, this clonotype was seen many times. V usage is TRBV12-3 or TRBV12-4 and J usage is TRBJ2-1; 14 nucleotides line up with TRBD2. The CDR3 runs 15 residues. J lost 9 bases, V lost 5 bases, and 6 bases had no gene match. CDR3 coding DNA: TGTGCCAGCAGTGTGACTAGCGGGAGGGCGAGTGAGCAGTTCTTC. Translation gives CASSVTSGRASEQFF.

This clonotype was found a few times. The rearrangement joins TRBV3-1 to TRBJ1-4; TRBD1 might be the D (5 bases). The CDR3 loop spans 16 amino acids. With 0 bases removed from V and 3 bases from J, the gap between germline ends came to 11 bases. Germline CDR1 is LGHDT and CDR2 is YNNKEL (reference sequence). The CDR3 loop reads CASSQEGGSANEKLFF. Written as DNA, the CDR3 is TGTGCCAGCAGCCAAGAGGGGGGATCGGCTAATGAAAAACTGTTTTTT.

This clonotype was counted many times. The chain combines TRBV19 with TRBJ1-1; 7 positions match TRBD1. This CDR3 comprises 14 residues. The V and J ends lost 9 bases and 3 bases, in that order; junction bases with no gene match: 10. From germline, CDR1 is LNHDA and CDR2 SQIVND (reference sequence). This chain's CDR3 is CASLPGQRDTEAFF. As DNA, the CDR3 is TGTGCCAGCCTTCCGGGACAGCGAGACACTGAAGCTTTCTTT. The whole variable domain, filled in from reference TRBV19 and TRBJ1-1, reads DGGITQSPKYLFRKEGQNVTLSCEQNLNHDAMYWYRQDPGQGLRLIYYSQIVNDFQKGDIAEGYSVSREKKESFPLTVTSAQKNPTAFYLCASLPGQRDTEAFFGQGTRLTVV.

This clonotype has at least ten counts. V usage is TRBV20-1 and J usage is TRBJ2-1; tentatively, D is TRBD1 or TRBD2 (5 bases each). V lost 1 base and J lost 7, with 17 bases in between. Germline V gene lookup returns CDR1 DFQATT and CDR2 SNEGSKA (reference sequence). The CDR3 is 15 amino acids. The chain's CDR3 is CSARGRVRGLNEQFF. The CDR3 coding sequence is TGCAGTGCTAGAGGGCGGGTAAGGGGTCTTAATGAGCAGTTCTTC.

This clonotype showed up many times. The chain links TRBV2 to TRBJ2-1; D is undetermined. CDR3 length equals 12 residues. Trimming took off 3 bases at V and 9 bases at J, with 9 bases between the two ends. CDR1 and CDR2 from the germline V gene are SNHLY and FYNNEI. Here the CDR3 DNA reads TGTGCCAGCAGTGACCCCAGGATTGAGCAGTTCTTC. This translates into CASSDPRIEQFF.

The chain couples TRBV2 to TRBJ1-1; the D gene is possibly TRBD1 (6 bases). The ends were cut back, 2 bases at V and 1 base at J, with 8 bases in the middle. Per germline, CDR1 SNHLY and CDR2 FYNNEI. CDR3 size: 14 residues. The DNA of the CDR3 is TGTGCCAGCAGTGAAAGGGGACAGAACACTGAAGCTTTCTTT. Its protein product is CASSERGQNTEAFF.

This clonotype was observed many times. The rearrangement links TRBV11-2 to TRBJ1-5; D is uncertain. The CDR3 has 13 amino acids. The germline V gene encodes CDR1 SGHAT and CDR2 FQNNGV. Trimming took 1 base from V and 7 from J, leaving 8 bases between them. In nucleotides, the CDR3 is TGTGCCAGCAGCTTAGTACCCGACCAGCCCCAGCATTTT. Residues: CASSLVPDQPQHF.

This clonotype has ten or more counts. The chain uses TRBV10-1 and TRBJ1-6; D not certain. Trimming removed 0 bases from V and 7 bases from J, with 10 bases in between. Germline CDR1 WNHNN, CDR2 SYGVQD (reference sequence). The CDR3 runs to 15 residues. The chain's CDR3 is CASSESEQRNSPLHF. The CDR3 nucleotides read TGCGCCAGCAGTGAGTCGGAACAGCGGAATTCACCCCTCCACTTT.

This clonotype was seen at least ten times. The genes are TRBV30 and TRBJ1-2, with D possibly TRBD1 on 6 matching bases. The V gene's germline CDR1 is GTSNPN and CDR2 SVGIG (reference sequence). This CDR3 comprises 12 residues. V lost 3 bases, J lost 6 bases, and 11 bases lay in between. The CDR3 DNA sequence: TGTGCCTGGAGCGCAACAGGGCATGGCTACACCTTC. This gives the protein CAWSATGHGYTF. Full variable domain (outside the CDR3, taken from reference TRBV30 and TRBJ1-2): SQTIHQWPATLVQPVGSPLSLECTVEGTSNPNLYWYRQAAGRGLQLLFYSVGIGQISSEVPQNLSASRPQDRQFILSSKKLLLSDSGFYLCAWSATGHGYTFGSGTRLTVV.

In this sample, this clonotype turned up a few times. This chain uses TRBV11-3 with TRBJ2-1; TRBD2 is a possible D gene (5 bases). Germline values: CDR1 SGHNT, CDR2 YENEEA. CDR3 length: 17 amino acids. Deletions cut 2 bases from V and 0 bases from J, with 14 bases between. The CDR3 reads CASSLIGGSSSYNEQFF. Written as DNA, the CDR3 is TGTGCCAGCAGCTTAATCGGCGGGTCTAGCTCCTACAATGAGCAGTTCTTC.

This clonotype was seen a handful of times. The chain combines TRBV10-2 with TRBJ1-5; D might be TRBD1 (5 bases). The V end was cut by 8 bases, the J end by 9 bases, with 17 bases between. This CDR3 contains 13 residues. CDR1 and CDR2 from the germline V gene are WSHSY and SAAADI. The CDR3 protein is CASGAEVLGPQHF. The CDR3 DNA reads TGCGCCAGCGGGGCTGAGGTGTTAGGGCCCCAGCATTTT.

This clonotype was seen a few times. The chain couples TRBV12-3 or TRBV12-4 to TRBJ2-7; D not resolved. V gave up 3 bases and J gave up 1 base, with 10 bases separating them. There are 14 residues in the CDR3. DNA of the CDR3: TGTGCCAGCAGTTTGTCTCCGCGGTCCTACGAGCAGTACTTC. Residues: CASSLSPRSYEQYF.

V is TRBV6-1 and J is TRBJ1-2; D not resolved. The CDR3 sequence is 12 residues long. V was trimmed by 7 bases and J by 4 bases, leaving 10 bases between them. Germline values: CDR1 MNHNS, CDR2 SASEGT. For the CDR3, the DNA is TGTGCCAGCACGTTGAGGAGCTATGGCTACACCTTC. Its translation is CASTLRSYGYTF.

The genes are TRBV20-1 and TRBJ2-3; the D gene is possibly TRBD1 (5 bases). This CDR3 contains 14 residues. The germline gives CDR1 DFQATT, CDR2 SNEGSKA (reference sequence). V was shortened by 2 bases and J by 0 bases, with 9 bases between the two germline ends. The CDR3 DNA is TGCAGTGCTAGATTGGGGCCGAGCACAGATACGCAGTATTTT. It yields the protein CSARLGPSTDTQYF.